This record concerns one T cell receptor beta chain sequence. Its matching antigen is unknown. Next came a second PCR, run for about 7 to 12 cycles, which used a sample-barcoded 5' primer along with a J-beta primer mix. Each of the cDNA molecules was tagged by a template-switch adaptor with 12 random nucleotides. MiXCR, run by TCRdb on the 5' RACE reads, gives a single entry per CDR3 protein. The sample holds around 1.1 million distinct CDR3 sequences, 35% to 40% seen once. V lost 3 bases and J 0 bases, leaving 11 bases between the germline ends. This CDR3 spans 15 amino acids. Germline V lookup: CDR1 SGDLS, CDR2 YYNGEE. This sample is drawn from a study of blood T cells in healthy people across ages. Findings and limits, study-wide: TCR beta diversity per million T cells fell roughly linearly with age. Changes in expanded clonotypes were possibly confounded, as the CMV status of donors was unknown.

This TCR was recovered from a man aged 18 to 30 in good health. The V and J genes are TRBV9 and TRBJ2-3, with D tentatively TRBD1 (6 bases). Sequenced sample: blood. The CDR3 loop reads CASSAPGDSTDTQYF. The CDR3 bases are TGTGCCAGCAGCGCCCCAGGGGACAGCACAGATACGCAGTATTTT.